Shown below are 30 T cell receptor beta chains from a single sample sequenced in a study of T cell changes during pregnancy in multiple sclerosis. Here immunoSEQ multiplex PCR was the method, and the copy in TCRdb shows in-frame clones only, minus some. The sample has about 100,000 clones; approximately 90% are singletons. The sample consisted of peripheral blood, taken in the second trimester of pregnancy. All receptors derive from a female donor with multiple sclerosis, enrolled in a pregnancy study.

This clone was picked up one time. The V call is TRBV20-1, the J call TRBJ1-2, with D possibly TRBD1 on 5 matching bases. This CDR3 contains 11 residues. Trimming removed 5 bases at V and 4 bases at J, with 8 bases between. Germline assignment: CDR1 DFQATT and CDR2 SNEGSKA (reference sequence). The CDR3 sequence: CSALTAYGYTF. The DNA for the CDR3 is TGCAGTGCTTTGACAGCCTATGGCTACACCTTC.

This sequence joins TRBV5-1 and TRBJ2-5; TRBD1 might be the D (6 bases). V was cut by 4 bases and J by 2 bases, with 12 bases left in between. From germline, CDR1 is SGHRS and CDR2 YFSETQ. CDR3 size: 14 residues. Here the CDR3 reads CASSPDRPQETQYF. CDR3 in DNA: TGCGCCAGCAGCCCGGACAGACCTCAAGAGACCCAGTACTTC.

This chain joins TRBV7-2 and TRBJ2-7, with D possibly matching TRBD2 (5 bases). Trimming took 2 bases from V and 3 from J, leaving 11 bases between them. Germline CDR1 is SGHTA and CDR2 is FQGNSA. The CDR3 spans 14 residues. As DNA, the CDR3 is TGTGCCAGCAGCTTAAAACTAGAGTTCTACGAGCAGTACTTC. This sequence encodes CASSLKLEFYEQYF. Supplemented by reference TRBV7-2 and TRBJ2-7, the full variable domain reads GAGVSQSPSNKVTEKGKDVELRCDPISGHTALYWYRQSLGQGLEFLIYFQGNSAPDKSGLPSDRFSAERTGGSVSTLTIQRTQQEDSAVYLCASSLKLEFYEQYFGPGTRLTVT.

This chain uses TRBV19 with TRBJ1-5; D is ambiguous. There are 14 residues in the CDR3. From germline, CDR1 is LNHDA and CDR2 SQIVND (reference sequence). Deletions cut 1 base from V and 9 bases from J, with 13 bases between. CDR3 residues: CASSIGSGLWPQHF. CDR3 sequence (DNA): TGTGCCAGTAGTATAGGTTCGGGTTTATGGCCCCAGCATTTT.

The V call is TRBV19, the J call TRBJ1-1; 7 nucleotides match TRBD1. The CDR3 loop spans 14 amino acids. V was pared by 5 bases and J by 1 base, with 4 bases of the junction left unmatched. CDR1 is LNHDA, CDR2 SQIVND, per germline (reference sequence). The CDR3 region is CASSRDSANTEAFF. The CDR3 nucleotides are TGTGCCAGTAGTCGGGACAGCGCGAACACTGAAGCTTTCTTT.

The J gene is TRBJ2-3, the V gene TRBV29-1, with 13 bases lining up with TRBD2. Losses at the gene ends were 0 bases for V and 6 bases for J; bases not matched to a gene: 6. Germline CDR1 and CDR2: SQVTM and ANQGSEA. The CDR3 sequence is 16 residues long. The CDR3 nucleotides are TGCAGCGTTGAAGAAAAGGGACTAGCGGGGCACGATACGCAGTATTTT. Its translation: CSVEEKGLAGHDTQYF.

The chain uses TRBV6-5 and TRBJ1-1, with 8 bases lining up with TRBD1. Trimming at V came to 6 bases and at J to 3 bases, leaving 3 bases not matched to a gene. This CDR3 is 13 amino acids long. CDR1 and CDR2 from the germline V gene are MNHEY and SVGAGI. CDR3 sequence reads: CASRATGDTEAFF. The CDR3 DNA sequence: TGTGCCAGCAGAGCGACAGGGGACACTGAAGCTTTCTTT.

The chain carries TRBV12-5 and TRBJ2-2; 8 bases are a match to TRBD2. J was trimmed by 2 bases and V by 2 bases; bases with no gene match: 1. The CDR3 contains 15 residues. In germline, CDR1 is LGHNT, CDR2 FRNRAP. This chain's CDR3 is CASGLSGSNTGELFF. The CDR3 region has the DNA TGTGCTAGTGGTTTGAGCGGGAGCAACACCGGGGAGCTGTTTTTT.

The chain uses TRBV28 and TRBJ1-4; TRBD1 matches 9 bases. Germline V CDR1 and CDR2: MDHEN, SYDVKM. J gave up 8 bases and V 3 bases, and 10 bases lay outside the gene matches. This CDR3 region has 16 residues. The chain's CDR3 is CASSFRGQGLGEKLFF. The CDR3 region has the DNA TGTGCCAGCAGTTTCAGAGGACAGGGGCTAGGGGAAAAACTGTTTTTT.

The chain's CDR3 is CASSLERGGGYTF. The DNA of the CDR3 is TGTGCCAGCAGCTTAGAAAGAGGAGGTGGCTACACCTTC. The chain employs TRBV11-2 and TRBJ1-2, with D unresolved. Germline assignment: CDR1 SGHAT and CDR2 FQNNGV. V shed 0 bases and J shed 7 bases, with 9 bases lying between them. The CDR3 runs to 13 residues.

This rearrangement joins TRBV28 to TRBJ1-5; 8 bases agree with TRBD1. This CDR3 contains 15 residues. Trimming took 6 bases from V and 1 from J; bases not matched to a gene: 5. Germline V gene data show CDR1 as MDHEN and CDR2 as SYDVKM. The CDR3 spells CASSSGGASNQPQHF. In DNA form, the CDR3 reads TGTGCCAGCAGCTCAGGGGGCGCGAGCAATCAGCCCCAGCATTTT.

In this sample, this clone turned up a few times. V gene TRBV7-7 combines with J gene TRBJ2-5; 8 bases match TRBD2. V dropped 4 bases and J dropped 5; count of bases not matched to a gene: 9. The germline gives CDR1 SSHAT, CDR2 FNYEAQ (reference sequence). This CDR3 has 15 residues. The CDR3 reads CASSSSGPGGETQYF. The CDR3, as DNA: TGTGCCAGCAGCTCTAGCGGACCGGGGGGGGAGACCCAGTACTTC.

This clone appeared once. The chain uses TRBV18 and TRBJ1-1; 9 nucleotides agree with TRBD1. With V trimmed by 4 bases and J by 2 bases, 5 bases remained unmatched. Germline loops: CDR1 KGHSH, CDR2 LQKENI. The CDR3 runs 15 residues. Here the CDR3 reads CASSLYRGQNTEAFF. CDR3 nucleotides: TGTGCCAGCTCACTATACAGGGGGCAAAACACTGAAGCTTTCTTT.

This CDR3 reads CAWTRSGIYGYTF. As DNA, the CDR3 is TGTGCCTGGACCCGATCAGGGATCTATGGCTACACCTTC. The chain combines TRBV30 with TRBJ1-2, with D possibly being TRBD1 (5 bases). Germline CDR1 GTSNPN, CDR2 SVGIG (reference sequence). This CDR3 is 13 amino acids long. With 4 bases removed from V and 4 bases from J, the gap between germline ends came to 13 bases.

The rearrangement links TRBV6-1 to TRBJ2-3; D uncertain. This CDR3 has 12 amino acids. Germline values: CDR1 MNHNS, CDR2 SASEGT. V lost 8 bases, J lost 1 base, and 7 bases lay in between. In DNA form, the CDR3 reads TGTGCCAGCGAAATAGGCACAGATACGCAGTATTTT. Translating gives CASEIGTDTQYF.

The CDR3 region is CASSLDPEGVYTF. The CDR3 region has the DNA TGTGCCAGCAGCTTAGATCCGGAGGGCGTCTACACCTTC. This sequence joins TRBV11-2 and TRBJ1-2; D call uncertain. The CDR3 sequence is 13 residues long. Germline V gives CDR1 SGHAT, CDR2 FQNNGV. V dropped 0 bases and J dropped 10 bases, with 12 bases sitting between them.

V and J are TRBV5-4 and TRBJ1-1; D not certain. The CDR3 runs to 12 residues. Germline-derived CDR1 and CDR2 are SGHNT and YYREEE (reference sequence). The V end was cut by 4 bases, the J end by 4 bases, with 8 bases between. This CDR3 is CASSHEATEAFF. The DNA for the CDR3 is TGTGCCAGCAGCCACGAGGCCACTGAAGCTTTCTTT.

This chain links TRBV5-1 with TRBJ2-2, with 9 bases lining up with TRBD2. Germline V gene data show CDR1 as SGHRS and CDR2 as YFSETQ. V dropped 1 base and J dropped 3; count of bases not matched to a gene: 4. There are 16 residues in the CDR3. CDR3 sequence (DNA): TGCGCCAGCAGCTTGAGACTAGCGGCGGACACCGGGGAGCTGTTTTTT. It is translated as CASSLRLAADTGELFF.

This chain uses TRBV28 with TRBJ1-2; TRBD1 agrees at 8 bases. Germline values: CDR1 MDHEN, CDR2 SYDVKM. The CDR3 length is 13 residues. V dropped 6 bases and J dropped 3; count of bases not matched to a gene: 3. CDR3 sequence (DNA): TGTGCCAGCAGACAGGGGGGGGACTATGGCTACACCTTC. As protein: CASRQGGDYGYTF.

This rearrangement joins TRBV2 to TRBJ2-7; tentative D call: TRBD1 (6 bases). The length of the CDR3 is 11 residues. The V end was cut by 8 bases, the J end by 4 bases, with 9 bases between. CDR1 is SNHLY and CDR2 is FYNNEI in the germline V gene. The CDR3 bases are TGTGCCAGCGCCCAGGGGTACGAGCAGTACTTC. Translated, it gives CASAQGYEQYF.

CDR3 DNA: TGTGCCAGCAGCTTGATAGCCGGGGATGAGCAGTACTTC. It specifies CASSLIAGDEQYF. The chain has TRBV7-6 and TRBJ2-7, with D perhaps TRBD2 (5 bases). This CDR3 region has 13 residues. Deletions cut 3 bases from V and 7 bases from J, with 13 bases between. CDR1 is SGHVS, CDR2 FNYEAQ, per germline.

The V and J genes are TRBV14 and TRBJ2-7; 7 bases align to TRBD1. The CDR3 has 15 amino acids. The V gene's germline CDR1 is SGHDN and CDR2 FVKESK. Germline trimming cut 1 base from V and 5 bases from J; bases unmatched to any gene: 8. The CDR3 DNA reads TGTGCCAGCAGCCAAGTAGGAACAGGGGTCCACGAGCAGTACTTC. The encoded protein is CASSQVGTGVHEQYF.

The chain links TRBV5-5 to TRBJ1-2; unclear D gene. Trimming took 5 bases from V and 4 from J, leaving 21 bases between them. From germline, CDR1 is SGHKS and CDR2 YYEKEE (reference sequence). CDR3 length equals 16 residues. Here the CDR3 reads CASSPEYGESRYGYTF. The DNA for the CDR3 is TGTGCCAGCAGTCCCGAATACGGGGAAAGTCGCTATGGCTACACCTTC.

The CDR3 DNA is TGTGCCAGTAGTGTTAGCGGGAGTATAGATGAGCAGTTCTTC. Its protein product is CASSVSGSIDEQFF. The chain is built from TRBV19 and TRBJ2-1, with 9 bases aligning to TRBD2. The CDR3 totals 14 residues. Germline V CDR1 and CDR2: LNHDA, SQIVND (reference sequence). Trimming took 5 bases from V and 8 from J; bases not matched to a gene: 7.

The DNA for the CDR3 is TGTGCCTGGAGTGACAGGGGATCAGGAAACACCATATATTTT. This sequence encodes CAWSDRGSGNTIYF. The chain combines TRBV30 with TRBJ1-3; 7 bases are shared with TRBD1. The length of the CDR3 is 14 residues. Looked up from germline, CDR1 is GTSNPN and CDR2 is SVGIG (reference sequence). V shed 1 base, J shed 4 bases, and the junction held 4 bases outside the gene matches.

The chain joins TRBV15 to TRBJ2-5; D unresolved. The length of the CDR3 is 14 residues. The V end was cut by 0 bases, the J end by 1 base, with 6 bases between. Germline values: CDR1 LNHNV, CDR2 YYDKDF (reference sequence). The CDR3 reads CATSRDRGQETQYF. In DNA, the CDR3 is TGTGCCACCAGCAGAGATAGAGGCCAAGAGACCCAGTACTTC.

The chain combines TRBV2 with TRBJ1-1, with D unresolved. CDR1 and CDR2 from the germline V gene are SNHLY and FYNNEI. Deletions cut 1 base from V and 1 base from J, with 10 bases between. The CDR3 loop spans 15 amino acids. The CDR3 DNA reads TGTGCCAGCAGTGAAGGGATAGCGCCGAACACTGAAGCTTTCTTT. Amino acid sequence: CASSEGIAPNTEAFF.

V gene TRBV19 combines with J gene TRBJ1-5; D unresolved. The CDR3 is made up of 13 amino acids. V shed 3 bases and J shed 7 bases, with 10 bases lying between them. Germline V gene sequence: CDR1 LNHDA, CDR2 SQIVND (reference sequence). In DNA, the CDR3 is TGTGCCAGTAGTATCCTGGGAGGCCAGCCCCAGCATTTT. It encodes CASSILGGQPQHF. The full variable domain, rest sourced from reference TRBV19 and TRBJ1-5, is DGGITQSPKYLFRKEGQNVTLSCEQNLNHDAMYWYRQDPGQGLRLIYYSQIVNDFQKGDIAEGYSVSREKKESFPLTVTSAQKNPTAFYLCASSILGGQPQHFGDGTRLSIL.

The chain couples TRBV7-3 to TRBJ2-3, with TRBD2 identical over 12 bases. Germline CDR1 SGHTA, CDR2 FQGTGA. The CDR3 has 16 amino acids. Trimming removed 2 bases from V and 3 bases from J; junction bases left unmatched: 3. The DNA for the CDR3 is TGTGCCAGCAGCTTAGGACTAGCGGGGTTTACAGATACGCAGTATTTT. Amino acid sequence: CASSLGLAGFTDTQYF.

The rearrangement links TRBV4-1 to TRBJ1-1, with D uncertain. V dropped 3 bases and J dropped 0 bases, with 8 bases sitting between them. CDR3 length: 14 amino acids. Germline CDR1 is MGHRA and CDR2 is YSYEKL. In nucleotides, the CDR3 is TGCGCCAGCAGCCATACAGTGTTGAACACTGAAGCTTTCTTT. It encodes CASSHTVLNTEAFF.